This entry features one TCR beta chain sequence. The data belong to a study of blood T cell repertoires in COVID-19. Study context: Whether acute or convalescent, the COVID-19 samples came from the United States, Italy and Spain.

The length of the CDR3 is 15 residues. V was cut by 0 bases and J by 9 bases, with 12 bases left in between. The germline V gene encodes CDR1 SGHAT and CDR2 FQNNGV. Repertoires were generated with immunoSEQ multiplex PCR, while TCRdb's copy carries only in-frame clones and drops some. The table lists around 70,000 clones, more than 85% of them singletons. The V gene is TRBV11-2, the J gene TRBJ1-6, with D uncertain. The sequenced sample was peripheral blood. The source is a man between 50 and 59 years old with COVID-19, enrolled during active disease. CDR3 in amino acids: CASSLDLGGVSPLHF. The CDR3 region has the DNA TGTGCCAGCAGCTTAGATTTGGGAGGCGTTTCACCCCTCCACTTT.